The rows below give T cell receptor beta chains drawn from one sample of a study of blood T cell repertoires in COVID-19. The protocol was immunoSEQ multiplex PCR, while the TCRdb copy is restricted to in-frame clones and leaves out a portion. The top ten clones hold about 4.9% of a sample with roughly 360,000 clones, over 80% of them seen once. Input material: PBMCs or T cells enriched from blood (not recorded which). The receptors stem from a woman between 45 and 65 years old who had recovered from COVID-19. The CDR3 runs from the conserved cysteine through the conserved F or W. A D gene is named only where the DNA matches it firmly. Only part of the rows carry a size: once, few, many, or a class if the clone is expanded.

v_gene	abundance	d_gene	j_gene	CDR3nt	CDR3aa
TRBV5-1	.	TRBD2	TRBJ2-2	TGCGCCAGCAGCTTGCTAGTCCTAGCGGACACCGGGGAGCTGTTTTTT	CASSLLVLADTGELFF
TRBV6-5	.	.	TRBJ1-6	TGTGCCAGCAGTTACACAGGGATGGGAAATTCACCCCTCCACTTT	CASSYTGMGNSPLHF
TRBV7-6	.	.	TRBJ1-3	TGTGCCAGCAGCTTACTTAGCAGCTCCACCTCTGGAAACACCATATATTTT	CASSLLSSSTSGNTIYF
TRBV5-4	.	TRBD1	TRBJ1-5	TGTGCCAGCAGCTACGGACAGGGCAATCAGCCCCAGCATTTT	CASSYGQGNQPQHF
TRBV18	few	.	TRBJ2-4	TGTGCCAGCTCACCAATCAGTGCCCGGGTGTTCGTGTACTTC	CASSPISARVFVYF
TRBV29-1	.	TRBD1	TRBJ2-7	TGCAGCGTGCTAGGGACAGCTGATGGGAGCTACGAGCAGTACTTC	CSVLGTADGSYEQYF
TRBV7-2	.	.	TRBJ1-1	TGTGCCAGCAGCTCCGCCCAGGGGTACACTGAAGCTTTCTTT	CASSSAQGYTEAFF
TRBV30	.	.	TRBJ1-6	TGTGCCTGGAGTCGTTCCCGTCCTTCACCCCTCCACTTT	CAWSRSRPSPLHF
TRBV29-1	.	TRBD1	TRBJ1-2	TGCAGCGTTGTTTATTGGGGACAGGGAACCGGAACTTTTTTAGGAGGCTACACCTTC	CSVVYWGQGTGTFLGGYTF
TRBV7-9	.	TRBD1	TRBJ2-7	TGTGCCAGCAGTTCGGGACAGGGCTCCTACGAGCAGTACTTC	CASSSGQGSYEQYF
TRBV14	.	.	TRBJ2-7	TGTGCCAGCAGCCAAGTACAGGGTGTAGGCGAGCAGTACTTC	CASSQVQGVGEQYF
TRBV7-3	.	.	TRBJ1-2	TGTGCCAGCAGGAAACACGTTAACTATGGCTACACCTTC	CASRKHVNYGYTF
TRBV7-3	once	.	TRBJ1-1	TGTGCCAGCAGTTCACAAGGGGCGAGTGAAGCTTTCTTT	CASSSQGASEAFF
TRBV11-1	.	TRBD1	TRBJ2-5	TGTGCCAGCAGCCTAACTGAGACAGGGCGCCAAGAGACCCAGTACTTC	CASSLTETGRQETQYF
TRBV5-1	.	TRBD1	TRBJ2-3	TGCGCCAGCAGCATTGGGACAGGGTATGCAGATACGCAGTATTTT	CASSIGTGYADTQYF
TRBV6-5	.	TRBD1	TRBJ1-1	TGTGCCAGCAGTTTCCTGGACAGGGGGAACACTGAAGCTTTCTTT	CASSFLDRGNTEAFF
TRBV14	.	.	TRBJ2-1	TGTGCCAGCAGCCTCGGGGAGTTCCTGTTCTTC	CASSLGEFLFF
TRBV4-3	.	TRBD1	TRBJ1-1	TGCGCCAGCAGCCAAGATTTGGGACAGGGGTCTGGATTCGACACTGAAGCTTTCTTT	CASSQDLGQGSGFDTEAFF
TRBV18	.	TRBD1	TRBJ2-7	TGTGCCAGCTCACCACTTGGGACAGGCCTCTCCTACGAGCAGTACTTC	CASSPLGTGLSYEQYF
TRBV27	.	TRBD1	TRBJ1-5	TGTGCCAGCAGCACAGGGGGACCCAACCTCGTCAATCAGCCCCAGCATTTT	CASSTGGPNLVNQPQHF
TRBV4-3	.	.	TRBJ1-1	TGCGCCAGCAGCCAGCAGGGGAGCGGCACTGAAGCTTTCTTT	CASSQQGSGTEAFF
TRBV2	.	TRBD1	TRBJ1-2	TGTGCCCTAGAGGAGGGGGCGTATGGCTACACCTTC	CALEEGAYGYTF
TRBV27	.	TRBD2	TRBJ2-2	TGTGCCAGCAGGCGGCTAGCGGGGGTAGGGGACACCGGGGAGCTGTTTTTT	CASRRLAGVGDTGELFF
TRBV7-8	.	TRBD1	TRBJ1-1	TGTGCCAGCAGCGCCACAGGGGGGAACACTGAAGCTTTCTTT	CASSATGGNTEAFF
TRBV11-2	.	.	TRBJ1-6	TGTGCCAGCAGCTTAGATAGTCGAGCACCCCTCCACTTT	CASSLDSRAPLHF
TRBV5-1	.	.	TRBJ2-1	TGCGCCAGCAGCTTGGTGGCGGGCGTCAATGAGCAGTTCTTC	CASSLVAGVNEQFF
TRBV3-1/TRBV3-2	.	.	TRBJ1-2	TGTGCCAGCAGCCAATACTCGTCTTTACACAGGGATCCCCAAAATGGCTACACCTTC	CASSQYSSLHRDPQNGYTF
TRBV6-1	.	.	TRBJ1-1	TGTGCCAGCAGTGAAAAGGGAGCGAACACTGAAGCTTTCTTT	CASSEKGANTEAFF
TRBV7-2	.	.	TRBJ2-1	TGTGCCAGCAGCTTAGCCTACGGGGGTCACAATGAGCAGTTCTTC	CASSLAYGGHNEQFF
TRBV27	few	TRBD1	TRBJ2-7	TGTGCCAGCAGTCGTCCGGTCGGGACAGGGACCTACGAGCAGTACTTC	CASSRPVGTGTYEQYF
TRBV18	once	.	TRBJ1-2	TGTGCCAGCTCACCAGCTGCCACTACCAACTATGGCTACACCTTC	CASSPAATTNYGYTF
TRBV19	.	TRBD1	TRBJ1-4	TGTGCCAGTAACTTGCAGGGGGTAGGGGAAAAACTGTTTTTT	CASNLQGVGEKLFF
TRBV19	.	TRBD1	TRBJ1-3	TGTGCCAGTACCGACAGGGCTGGAAACACCATATATTTT	CASTDRAGNTIYF
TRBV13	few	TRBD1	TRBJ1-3	TGTGCCAGCAGCTTCCAGGGGGCCTCTGGAAACACCATATATTTT	CASSFQGASGNTIYF
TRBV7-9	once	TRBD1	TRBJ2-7	TGTGCCAGCAGCTCATCCGGGACAGTCGAGCAGTACTTC	CASSSSGTVEQYF
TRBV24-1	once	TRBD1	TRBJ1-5	TGTGCCACCAGTGACCTCCGGACAGGGGGCGTTTATTGTCATAATGGCAATCAGCCCCAGCATTTT	CATSDLRTGGVYCHNGNQPQHF
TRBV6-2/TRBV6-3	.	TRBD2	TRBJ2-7	TGTGCCAGCAGTTCGGGACTAGCGCAACCCTCCTACGAGCAGTACTTC	CASSSGLAQPSYEQYF
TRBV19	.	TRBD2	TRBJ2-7	TGTGCCAGTAGTCCTAGCGGGACGAGGACCTACGAGCAGTACTTC	CASSPSGTRTYEQYF
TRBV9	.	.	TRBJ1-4	TGTGCCAGCAGCCCGGGTGAAAAACTGTTTTTT	CASSPGEKLFF
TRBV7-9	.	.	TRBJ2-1	TGTGCCAGCAGCTTAGGGGCCCAGGAGCAGTTCTTC	CASSLGAQEQFF
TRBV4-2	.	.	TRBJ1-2	TGTGCCAGCAGCCAAGAGGAGGTACCCGCTTCTAACTATGGCTACACCTTC	CASSQEEVPASNYGYTF
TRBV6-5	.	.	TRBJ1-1	TGTGCCAGCAGACCGACACGGAACACTGAAGCTTTCTTT	CASRPTRNTEAFF